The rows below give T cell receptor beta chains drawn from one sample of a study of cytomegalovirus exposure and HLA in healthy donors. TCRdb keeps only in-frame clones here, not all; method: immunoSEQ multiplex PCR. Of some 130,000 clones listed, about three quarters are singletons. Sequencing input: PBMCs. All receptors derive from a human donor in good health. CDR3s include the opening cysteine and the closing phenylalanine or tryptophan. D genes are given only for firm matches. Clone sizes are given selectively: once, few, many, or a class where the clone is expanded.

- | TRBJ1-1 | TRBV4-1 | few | CASSISAGADTEAFF | TGCGCCAGCAGCATTAGCGCAGGGGCCGACACTGAAGCTTTCTTT
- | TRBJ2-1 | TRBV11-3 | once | CASSLGPNNEQFF | TGTGCCAGCAGCTTAGGGCCAAACAATGAGCAGTTCTTC
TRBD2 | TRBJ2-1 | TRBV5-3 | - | CARSFYSVTSEISGRNEQFF | TGTGCCAGAAGCTTCTACTCTGTGACTAGCGAGATTTCGGGGCGAAATGAGCAGTTCTTC
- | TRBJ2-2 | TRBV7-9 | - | CSFHNRENAGELFF | TGTTCCTTCCACAACAGGGAGAACGCCGGGGAGCTGTTTTTT
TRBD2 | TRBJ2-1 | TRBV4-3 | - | CASRVSGGDSYNEQFF | TGCGCCAGCAGGGTGAGCGGGGGGGACTCCTACAATGAGCAGTTCTTC
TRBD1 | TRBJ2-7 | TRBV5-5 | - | CASSLPPTGVEQYF | TGTGCCAGCAGCTTGCCTCCTACAGGGGTCGAGCAGTACTTC
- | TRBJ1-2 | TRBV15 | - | CATSRGEGGGYGYTF | TGTGCCACCAGCAGAGGGGAAGGGGGGGGCTATGGCTACACCTTC
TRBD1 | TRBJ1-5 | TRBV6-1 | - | CASSEIGTGRQPQHF | TGTGCCAGCAGTGAAATTGGGACAGGGCGTCAGCCCCAGCATTTT
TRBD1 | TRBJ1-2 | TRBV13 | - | CASRKDRRKGYGYTF | TGTGCCAGCAGAAAGGACAGGCGAAAAGGGTATGGCTACACCTTC
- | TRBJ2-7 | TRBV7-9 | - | CASSLPRENEQYF | TGTGCCAGCAGCTTGCCCAGGGAAAACGAGCAGTACTTC
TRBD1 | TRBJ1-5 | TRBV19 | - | CASSLDRGDQPQHF | TGTGCCAGTAGTCTCGACAGGGGCGATCAGCCCCAGCATTTT
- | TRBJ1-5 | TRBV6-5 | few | CASSPGLGNQPQHF | TGTGCCAGCAGTCCGGGACTAGGGAATCAGCCCCAGCATTTT
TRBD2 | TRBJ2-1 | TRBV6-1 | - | CASSDSGGALEQFF | TGTGCCAGCAGTGATAGCGGGGGGGCCCTCGAGCAGTTCTTC
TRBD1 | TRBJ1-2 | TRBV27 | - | CASSAGTANYGYTF | TGTGCCAGCAGTGCCGGGACAGCGAACTATGGCTACACCTTC
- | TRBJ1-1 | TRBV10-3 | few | CAVIRENTEAFF | TGTGCCGTAATCAGGGAGAACACTGAAGCTTTCTTT
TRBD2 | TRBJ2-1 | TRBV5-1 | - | CASSYSGGGNNEQFF | TGCGCCAGCAGCTATAGCGGGGGGGGCAACAATGAGCAGTTCTTC
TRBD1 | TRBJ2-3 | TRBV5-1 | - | CASSWSGTASTDTQYF | TGCGCCAGCAGCTGGTCCGGGACAGCTAGCACAGATACGCAGTATTTT
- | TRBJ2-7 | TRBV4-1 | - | CASSPDWQVTYEQYF | TGCGCCAGCAGCCCCGATTGGCAGGTAACCTACGAGCAGTACTTC
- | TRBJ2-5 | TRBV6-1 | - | CASTSRGAETQYF | TGTGCCAGCACTTCCCGGGGTGCGGAGACCCAGTACTTC
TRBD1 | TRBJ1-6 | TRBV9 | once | CASSLPRTGPGVTLHF | TGTGCCAGCAGCTTACCCCGGACAGGCCCGGGGGTGACCCTCCACTTT
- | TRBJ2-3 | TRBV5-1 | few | CASSLGGKYTDTQYF | TGCGCCAGCAGCTTGGGGGGCAAATACACAGATACGCAGTATTTT
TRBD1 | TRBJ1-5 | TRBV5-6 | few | CASSYGQGAGNQPQHF | TGTGCCAGCAGCTACGGACAGGGGGCTGGCAATCAGCCCCAGCATTTT
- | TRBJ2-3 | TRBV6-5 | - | CASSPPLADTQYF | TGTGCCAGCAGTCCGCCCCTAGCAGATACGCAGTATTTT
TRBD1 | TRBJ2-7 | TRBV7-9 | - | CASRPGTGAEQYF | TGTGCCAGCAGACCAGGGACAGGGGCCGAGCAGTACTTC
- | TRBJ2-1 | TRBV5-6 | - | CASSPRWSSYNEQFF | TGTGCCAGCAGTCCCCGGTGGAGCTCCTACAATGAGCAGTTCTTC
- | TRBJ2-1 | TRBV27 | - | CASSLLIDNEQFF | TGTGCCAGCAGTTTATTAATAGACAATGAGCAGTTCTTC
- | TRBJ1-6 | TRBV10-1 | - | CASSESEGPNSPLHF | TGCGCCAGCAGTGAGTCGGAGGGTCCGAATTCACCCCTCCACTTT